This is a list of T cell receptor beta chains from one sample in a study of identical twins. Each CDR3 protein is one row after TCRdb ran MiXCR on the 5' RACE reads. The sample consists of 700,000 to 950,000 distinct CDR3 sequences, 9% to 15% of them appearing once. The same sample was also used in a study of yellow fever vaccine responses in identical twins.

Sequenced material: PBMCs. The receptors were gathered from a woman aged 18-29 years in good health. Each CDR3 is given without its conserved first and last residue. Fields, in order: CDR3 protein, J gene, V gene, D gene. The D gene is left open where the match is weak.

CDR3: RRASGGNEQF
J: TRBJ2-1
V: TRBV20-1
D: TRBD2

CDR3: SARDLAGSDTQY
J: TRBJ2-3
V: TRBV20-1
D: -

CDR3: ASSHGGTGSYEQY
J: TRBJ2-7
V: TRBV7-9
D: TRBD1

CDR3: ASSNPSGTSGGTGSYNEQF
J: TRBJ2-1
V: TRBV5-1
D: TRBD2

CDR3: ASSQGYGPAPLH
J: TRBJ1-6
V: TRBV3-1
D: -

CDR3: ASSVEGGTYNEQF
J: TRBJ2-1
V: TRBV9
D: -

CDR3: ATSRDVGNYEQY
J: TRBJ2-7
V: TRBV15
D: -

CDR3: SAGTGTGFEKLF
J: TRBJ1-4
V: TRBV20-1
D: TRBD1

CDR3: SARATGSQPQH
J: TRBJ1-5
V: TRBV20-1
D: -

CDR3: ASSLRPGSEQF
J: TRBJ2-1
V: TRBV7-9
D: -

CDR3: ASSSLNSSGANVLT
J: TRBJ2-6
V: TRBV7-9
D: -

CDR3: ATSRDRGRNEQY
J: TRBJ2-7
V: TRBV15
D: TRBD1

CDR3: ASSNRGLAGYNEQF
J: TRBJ2-1
V: TRBV6-1
D: TRBD2

CDR3: CARDASGVPGTDTQY
J: TRBJ2-3
V: TRBV20-1
D: TRBD2

CDR3: SAPSGNTIY
J: TRBJ1-3
V: TRBV20-1
D: -

CDR3: ASSLGLAGVPGELF
J: TRBJ2-2
V: TRBV12-3/TRBV12-4
D: TRBD2

CDR3: ASSYSSASGQETQY
J: TRBJ2-5
V: TRBV6-5
D: TRBD2

CDR3: ASSFSQGIGELF
J: TRBJ2-2
V: TRBV7-9
D: TRBD1

CDR3: ASSHDYEQY
J: TRBJ2-7
V: TRBV4-1
D: -

CDR3: ATSRGEGTYYEQY
J: TRBJ2-7
V: TRBV15
D: -

CDR3: ASETVGSPLH
J: TRBJ1-6
V: TRBV6-5
D: -

CDR3: ASSGGTSGNTIY
J: TRBJ1-3
V: TRBV18
D: -

CDR3: ASSQADGSSYEQY
J: TRBJ2-7
V: TRBV4-1
D: -

CDR3: ASSLRMPGETQY
J: TRBJ2-5
V: TRBV5-1
D: -

CDR3: ASSQEGQGTDTQY
J: TRBJ2-3
V: TRBV4-2
D: TRBD1

CDR3: ASSVTPGGEASYNEQF
J: TRBJ2-1
V: TRBV9
D: TRBD2

CDR3: ASGLENKNIQY
J: TRBJ2-4
V: TRBV12-3/TRBV12-4
D: -

CDR3: ASRRYRGRDYGYT
J: TRBJ1-2
V: TRBV6-1
D: TRBD1

CDR3: ASSLDRGIQPQH
J: TRBJ1-5
V: TRBV28
D: -

CDR3: ASSLTAVFTDTQY
J: TRBJ2-3
V: TRBV7-2
D: -

CDR3: ASSLEGAPRVYTGELF
J: TRBJ2-2
V: TRBV7-7
D: TRBD1

CDR3: ASSPSGRPPYNEQF
J: TRBJ2-1
V: TRBV12-3/TRBV12-4
D: -

CDR3: ATSREQSYGYT
J: TRBJ1-2
V: TRBV15
D: -

CDR3: ASSSDRESNQPQH
J: TRBJ1-5
V: TRBV7-9
D: TRBD1

CDR3: ASSSGLALYNEQF
J: TRBJ2-1
V: TRBV7-6
D: TRBD2

CDR3: ASSQGPINQPQH
J: TRBJ1-5
V: TRBV4-1
D: -

CDR3: ASSTHELEAF
J: TRBJ1-1
V: TRBV28
D: -

CDR3: ASSPGARDFQETQY
J: TRBJ2-5
V: TRBV5-5
D: -

CDR3: ASSDLAGVSDTQY
J: TRBJ2-3
V: TRBV2
D: TRBD2

CDR3: ASSLGVGPNTEAF
J: TRBJ1-1
V: TRBV7-6
D: -

CDR3: ASSIGGSGLGTEAF
J: TRBJ1-1
V: TRBV19
D: -

CDR3: ASSLEAASYNEQF
J: TRBJ2-1
V: TRBV12-3/TRBV12-4
D: -

CDR3: ASSYTPNRVGSTDTQY
J: TRBJ2-3
V: TRBV12-3/TRBV12-4
D: -

CDR3: ASSFFPRGQTTIQY
J: TRBJ2-4
V: TRBV7-6
D: TRBD1

CDR3: ATSLGTGLERRETQY
J: TRBJ2-5
V: TRBV24-1
D: TRBD1

CDR3: SVEVVSGTDTQY
J: TRBJ2-3
V: TRBV29-1
D: -

CDR3: SAEQGSFTNEQF
J: TRBJ2-1
V: TRBV20-1
D: -

CDR3: ASSTQGGGQPQH
J: TRBJ1-5
V: TRBV28
D: -

CDR3: ASTRRGATNEKLF
J: TRBJ1-4
V: TRBV5-8
D: -

CDR3: SAPDIWATEAF
J: TRBJ1-1
V: TRBV20-1
D: -

CDR3: ASSLAIQLETQY
J: TRBJ2-5
V: TRBV5-1
D: -

CDR3: ASSLEVFYGYT
J: TRBJ1-2
V: TRBV12-3/TRBV12-4
D: -

CDR3: ASSHSGLADQETQY
J: TRBJ2-5
V: TRBV28
D: -